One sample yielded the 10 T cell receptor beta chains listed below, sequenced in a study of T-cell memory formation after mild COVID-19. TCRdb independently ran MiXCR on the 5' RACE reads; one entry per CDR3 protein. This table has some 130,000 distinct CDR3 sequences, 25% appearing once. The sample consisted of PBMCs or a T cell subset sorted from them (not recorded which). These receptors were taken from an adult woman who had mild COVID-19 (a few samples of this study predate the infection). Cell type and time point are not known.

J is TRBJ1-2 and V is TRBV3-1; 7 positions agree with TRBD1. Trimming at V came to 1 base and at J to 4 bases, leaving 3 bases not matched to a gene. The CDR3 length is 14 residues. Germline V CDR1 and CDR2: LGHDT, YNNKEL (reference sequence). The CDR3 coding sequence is TGTGCCAGCAGCCAAGTCTCAGGGGGCTATGGCTACACCTTC. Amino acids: CASSQVSGGYGYTF. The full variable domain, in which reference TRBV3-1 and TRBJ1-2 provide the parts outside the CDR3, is DTAVSQTPKYLVTQMGNDKSIKCEQNLGHDTMYWYKQDSKKFLKIMFSYNNKELIINETVPNRFSPKSPDKAHLNLHINSLELGDSAVYFCASSQVSGGYGYTFGSGTRLTVV.

The CDR3 DNA is TGTGCCAGCAGCGTAACCGGGGAAGGCTCCTACGAGCAGTACTTC. Its translation is CASSVTGEGSYEQYF. The rearrangement uses TRBV9 and TRBJ2-7, with a tentative D call TRBD2 (5 bases). The CDR3 contains 15 residues. The V end was cut by 1 base, the J end by 0 bases, with 11 bases between. Germline V gives CDR1 SGDLS, CDR2 YYNGEE.

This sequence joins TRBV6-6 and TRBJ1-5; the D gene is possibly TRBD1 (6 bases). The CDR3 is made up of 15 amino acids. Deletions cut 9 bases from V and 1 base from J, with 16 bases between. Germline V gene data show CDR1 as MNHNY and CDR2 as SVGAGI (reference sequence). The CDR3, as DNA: TGTGCCAGTGATACAGGGATAGCGAGCAATCAGCCCCAGCATTTT. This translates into CASDTGIASNQPQHF.

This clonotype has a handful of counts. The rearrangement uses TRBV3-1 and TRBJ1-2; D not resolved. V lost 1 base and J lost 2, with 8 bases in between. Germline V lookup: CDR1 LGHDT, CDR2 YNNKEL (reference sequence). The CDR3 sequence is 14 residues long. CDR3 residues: CASSQGEGNYGYTF. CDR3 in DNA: TGTGCCAGCAGCCAAGGCGAAGGGAACTATGGCTACACCTTC.

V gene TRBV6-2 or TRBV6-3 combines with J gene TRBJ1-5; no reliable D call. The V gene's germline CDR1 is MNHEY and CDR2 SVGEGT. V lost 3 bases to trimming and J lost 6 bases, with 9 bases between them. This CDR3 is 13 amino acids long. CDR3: CASSYLGSQPQHF. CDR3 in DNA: TGTGCCAGCAGTTATTTGGGCAGTCAGCCCCAGCATTTT.

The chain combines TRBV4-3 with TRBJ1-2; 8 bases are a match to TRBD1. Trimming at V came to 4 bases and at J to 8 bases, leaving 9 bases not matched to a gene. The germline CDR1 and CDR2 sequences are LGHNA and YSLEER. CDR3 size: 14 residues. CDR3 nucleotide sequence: TGCGCCAGCAGCCGCCGGGACAGGTTGGAGGGCTACACCTTC. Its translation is CASSRRDRLEGYTF.

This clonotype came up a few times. This CDR3 is CASSLMPRGFSYGYTF. The CDR3 DNA reads TGTGCCAGCAGCTTAATGCCCAGGGGGTTTAGCTATGGCTACACCTTC. The V and J genes are TRBV7-8 and TRBJ1-2; TRBD1 matches at 7 bases. Germline V gene lookup returns CDR1 SGHVS and CDR2 FQNEAQ. V gave up 2 bases and J gave up 4 bases; unmatched junction bases: 10. There are 16 residues in the CDR3.

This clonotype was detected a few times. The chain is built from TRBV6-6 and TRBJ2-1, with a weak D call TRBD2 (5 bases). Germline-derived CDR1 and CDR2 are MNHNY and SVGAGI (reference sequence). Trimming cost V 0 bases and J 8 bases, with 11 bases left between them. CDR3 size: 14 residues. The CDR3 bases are TGTGCCAGCAGTTACTCAGTGCTGGAGGATGAGCAGTTCTTC. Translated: CASSYSVLEDEQFF.

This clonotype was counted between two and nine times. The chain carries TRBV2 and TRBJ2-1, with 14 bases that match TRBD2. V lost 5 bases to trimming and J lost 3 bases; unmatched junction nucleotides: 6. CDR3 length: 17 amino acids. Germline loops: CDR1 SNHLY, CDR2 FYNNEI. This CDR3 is CASSRLAGGYNYNEQFF. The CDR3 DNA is TGTGCCAGCAGTCGACTAGCGGGGGGGTACAACTACAATGAGCAGTTCTTC.

The CDR3 protein is CASSYVGSGRTGSYNEQFF. In nucleotides, the CDR3 is TGTGCCAGCAGTTACGTGGGTAGCGGGAGGACCGGCTCCTACAATGAGCAGTTCTTC. The genes are TRBV6-2 or TRBV6-3 and TRBJ2-1; TRBD2 agrees at 10 bases. V shed 2 bases and J 0 bases; nucleotides not matched to a gene: 10. Germline V gene lookup returns CDR1 MNHEY and CDR2 SVGEGT. The length of the CDR3 is 19 residues.